A single sample gave rise to the 26 T cell receptor beta chains below, sequenced in a study of identical twins listed by TCRdb under 2016. Library preparation used 5' RACE. Sequenced on an Illumina HiSeq 2000. The public sequencing data were trimmed at Q25 with fastp and processed into clonotypes with MiXCR by TCRdb, which kept only in-frame beta chains. Entries that share a CDR3 protein sequence are merged under the most common genes and DNA. This sample has some 500,000 distinct CDR3 sequences in its table, and approximately 15% of those were observed once. Approximately 0.52% of the sample is in the top ten clones. This sample was shared with a second study, whose subject was yellow fever vaccine responses in identical twins.

The specimen sequenced was CD4+ T cells sorted from blood. These receptors were taken from a woman aged 18-29 years in good health.

There are a few counts of this clonotype. The chain links TRBV12-3 or TRBV12-4 to TRBJ2-4, with D tentatively TRBD1 (7 bases). There are 14 residues in the CDR3. V was clipped by 6 bases and J by 7 bases, with 16 bases between them. The CDR3 DNA is TGTGCCAGCAGAGCAGGGGGTGGGGGGAACATTCAGTACTTC. It encodes CASRAGGGGNIQYF.

This clonotype has only a few counts. This chain links TRBV29-1 with TRBJ2-7; D possibly matches TRBD1 or TRBD2 (5 bases each). There are 15 residues in the CDR3. Germline loops: CDR1 SQVTM, CDR2 ANQGSEA. V lost 6 bases and J lost 0, with 18 bases in between. The CDR3 DNA is TGCAGCGTGGCCCCCGGGACCGCATCCTCCTACGAGCAGTACTTC. The encoded protein is CSVAPGTASSYEQYF.

The rearrangement uses TRBV20-1 and TRBJ2-7, with TRBD2 matching 8 bases. The junction had 14 bases not matched to a gene; V was cut back by 1 base and J by 6 bases. Germline-derived CDR1 and CDR2 are DFQATT and SNEGSKA (reference sequence). CDR3 length: 16 amino acids. The DNA of the CDR3 is TGCAGTGCTAGAGGTGTTAGCGGGACCCCCTCGGGCGAGCAGTACTTC. Residues: CSARGVSGTPSGEQYF.

This clonotype has at least ten counts. This chain joins TRBV29-1 and TRBJ1-1, with 8 positions matching TRBD1. The CDR3 loop spans 15 amino acids. V gave up 5 bases and J gave up 0 bases; unmatched junction bases: 8. From germline, CDR1 is SQVTM and CDR2 ANQGSEA. CDR3: CSVQLTGVLNTEAFF. The CDR3 DNA is TGCAGCGTTCAACTGACAGGGGTTTTGAACACTGAAGCTTTCTTT.

This clonotype was observed a few times. V gene TRBV5-6 combines with J gene TRBJ1-5; 7 nucleotides align to TRBD1. The CDR3 is 15 amino acids. J was trimmed by 0 bases and V by 6 bases; bases with no gene match: 6. CDR1 and CDR2 from the germline V gene are SGHDT and YYEEEE. The CDR3 loop reads CASTRTGLSNQPQHF. CDR3 sequence (DNA): TGTGCCAGCACTAGGACAGGACTTAGCAATCAGCCCCAGCATTTT.

The V call is TRBV3-1, the J call TRBJ2-1; 12 bases are a match to TRBD2. Germline V gene lookup returns CDR1 LGHDT and CDR2 YNNKEL (reference sequence). V trimming: 4 bases; J trimming: 9 bases; junction bases outside the gene matches: 7. The CDR3 has 15 amino acids. This chain's CDR3 is CASSRGLAGFLEQFF. The CDR3 bases are TGTGCCAGCAGCCGGGGACTAGCGGGTTTCCTTGAGCAGTTCTTC.

CDR3 residues: CASSPQRPAGGYSSYEQYF. CDR3 bases: TGTGCCAGCAGCCCTCAAAGGCCAGCGGGGGGCTATAGCTCCTACGAGCAGTACTTC. The rearrangement links TRBV14 to TRBJ2-7, with TRBD2 matching over 9 bases. V lost 4 bases, J lost 0 bases, and 16 bases stayed unmatched. The germline gives CDR1 SGHDN, CDR2 FVKESK. CDR3 length: 19 residues. Looking up the rest from reference TRBV14 and TRBJ2-7 gives the full variable domain: EAGVTQFPSHSVIEKGQTVTLRCDPISGHDNLYWYRRVMGKEIKFLLHFVKESKQDESGMPNNRFLAERTGGTYSTLKVQPAELEDSGVYFCASSPQRPAGGYSSYEQYFGPGTRLTVT.

V gene TRBV10-3 combines with J gene TRBJ2-2; unclear D gene. The CDR3 contains 12 residues. Trimming took 6 bases from V and 6 from J, leaving 8 bases between them. Germline CDR1 reads ENHRY; CDR2 reads SYGVKD. The CDR3 is CAISRSPGELFF. The CDR3 region has the DNA TGTGCCATCAGCCGGTCCCCCGGGGAGCTGTTTTTT.

This clonotype turned up a few times. J is TRBJ1-4 and V is TRBV4-2, with TRBD1 matching over 8 bases. Germline V lookup: CDR1 LGHNA, CDR2 YNFKEQ. With 2 bases clipped from V and 2 bases from J, the junction kept 7 bases outside the gene matches. The CDR3 totals 17 residues. CDR3 residues: CASSQRVQGATNEKLFF. Here the CDR3 DNA reads TGTGCCAGCAGCCAAAGGGTTCAGGGGGCGACTAATGAAAAACTGTTTTTT.

The chain is built from TRBV5-1 and TRBJ2-5, with TRBD2 as a possible D gene (6 bases). Germline lookup yields CDR1 SGHRS and CDR2 YFSETQ. The CDR3 is 12 amino acids. V was trimmed by 4 bases and J by 14 bases, leaving 18 bases between them. DNA for the CDR3: TGCGCCAGCAGCACGGGACTTCCCCCGGGCTACTTC. It specifies CASSTGLPPGYF.

This clonotype has ten or more counts. The chain employs TRBV4-1 and TRBJ2-7; 8 bases are shared with TRBD2. The length of the CDR3 is 15 residues. With V trimmed by 1 base and J by 1 base, 3 bases remained unmatched. Germline CDR1 and CDR2: MGHRA and YSYEKL. CDR3 protein: CASSQGLAGSYEQYF. CDR3 in DNA: TGCGCCAGCAGCCAAGGATTAGCGGGATCCTACGAGCAGTACTTC.

The gene calls are TRBV6-1 and TRBJ1-3, with unresolved D. Germline-derived CDR1 and CDR2 are MNHNS and SASEGT. Trimming pared 6 bases from V and 0 bases from J, leaving 9 bases between. The CDR3 extends over 14 amino acids. The CDR3 sequence: CASRSAGSGNTIYF. The CDR3 DNA reads TGTGCCAGCAGATCCGCAGGCTCTGGAAACACCATATATTTT.

This clonotype was recorded a few times. The rearrangement links TRBV12-3 or TRBV12-4 to TRBJ2-3; TRBD1 agrees at 7 bases. V shed 6 bases, J shed 0 bases, and the junction held 6 bases outside the gene matches. This CDR3 has 15 amino acids. CDR3 bases: TGTGCCAGCAGATCCGGGACAGCGAGCACAGATACGCAGTATTTT. Translating gives CASRSGTASTDTQYF.

J is TRBJ2-1 and V is TRBV6-8; possible D gene TRBD2, 6 bases. Germline loops: CDR1 MNHGY, CDR2 SAAAGT. Trimming removed 9 bases at V and 8 bases at J, with 11 bases between. This CDR3 contains 11 residues. CDR3 sequence: CARKERDEQFF. For the CDR3, the DNA is TGTGCCAGGAAGGAGCGGGATGAGCAGTTCTTC.

The chain employs TRBV7-2 and TRBJ2-7; no firm D call. Germline CDR1 and CDR2: SGHTA and FQGNSA. Trimming left V 1 base short and J 6 bases short, with 10 bases between. This CDR3 contains 13 residues. CDR3 bases: TGTGCCAGCAGCTTAGATTCGCCGGGCGAGCAGTACTTC. This codes for CASSLDSPGEQYF.

CDR3 loop: CASSLAGARAYEQYF. Written as DNA, the CDR3 is TGTGCCAGCAGCTTAGCGGGGGCCAGAGCTTACGAGCAGTACTTC. The chain is built from TRBV28 and TRBJ2-7; 9 nucleotides match TRBD2. V shed 6 bases and J 4 bases; nucleotides not matched to a gene: 10. CDR3 length: 15 residues. Germline CDR1 MDHEN, CDR2 SYDVKM.

This clonotype has only a few counts. The J gene is TRBJ2-2, the V gene TRBV21-1. TRBV21-1 is a listed pseudogene. The CDR3 extends over 14 amino acids. CDR3 in amino acids: CASIGFRYTGELFF. The CDR3 DNA sequence: TGTGCCAGCATCGGTTTCCGGTACACCGGGGAGCTGTTTTTT.

This clonotype turned up a few times. The genes are TRBV12-3 or TRBV12-4 and TRBJ2-7; 9 bases agree with TRBD1. V lost 7 bases to trimming and J lost 2 bases; unmatched junction nucleotides: 9. The CDR3 spans 15 residues. Here the CDR3 reads CASNDMGQGTYEQYF. The CDR3, as DNA: TGTGCCAGCAACGATATGGGACAGGGTACCTACGAGCAGTACTTC.

This clonotype was detected only a few times. This chain connects TRBV14 to TRBJ2-2; no clear D gene. Trimming removed 1 base from V and 11 bases from J, with 8 bases in between. The V gene's germline CDR1 is SGHDN and CDR2 FVKESK. This CDR3 spans 12 amino acids. The CDR3 here is CASSQVYFELFF. The CDR3 DNA reads as TGTGCCAGCAGCCAAGTATATTTTGAGCTGTTTTTT. Based on the CDR3 plus reference TRBV14 and TRBJ2-2, the full variable domain is EAGVTQFPSHSVIEKGQTVTLRCDPISGHDNLYWYRRVMGKEIKFLLHFVKESKQDESGMPNNRFLAERTGGTYSTLKVQPAELEDSGVYFCASSQVYFELFFGEGSRLTVL.

This clonotype was picked up one time. The junction differs from germline at one of its ends, possibly a read error. V usage is TRBV29-1 and J usage is TRBJ2-1; D remains unclear. The CDR3 extends over 14 amino acids. Germline V gene lookup returns CDR1 SQVTM and CDR2 ANQGSEA. CDR3 DNA sequence: TGCAGCGTGCTCATCGAGCCTGGATACAATGTGCAGTTCTTC. This sequence encodes CSVLIEPGYNVQFF.

This chain uses TRBV4-2 with TRBJ2-7; D gene unclear. The germline V and J ends were trimmed by 1 base and 3 bases, with 7 bases remaining between them. This CDR3 is 13 amino acids long. Germline CDR1 reads LGHNA; CDR2 reads YNFKEQ. The DNA for the CDR3 is TGTGCCAGCAGCCAAGTTCCCAACTACGAGCAGTACTTC. Its translation is CASSQVPNYEQYF.

This clonotype turned up a few times. The rearrangement links TRBV2 to TRBJ2-3; D perhaps matches TRBD1 (5 bases). CDR1 and CDR2 (germline): SNHLY, FYNNEI. This CDR3 spans 14 amino acids. V was cut by 6 bases and J by 0 bases, with 10 bases left in between. The CDR3, as DNA: TGTGCCAGCAGAGGCAGGGCTAGCACAGATACGCAGTATTTT. Protein product: CASRGRASTDTQYF.

There are many counts of this clonotype. The rearrangement joins TRBV12-3 or TRBV12-4 to TRBJ2-3; 7 bases fit TRBD2. This CDR3 is 12 amino acids long. Unmatched junction bases numbered 6, after V lost 4 bases and J lost 11 bases. DNA of the CDR3: TGTGCCAGCAGTTGGGAGGGGTTTATGCAGTATTTT. It yields the protein CASSWEGFMQYF.

This clonotype was counted between two and nine times. The chain employs TRBV6-5 and TRBJ1-2; D gene uncertain. V shed 2 bases and J shed 4 bases, with 17 bases lying between them. Germline V lookup: CDR1 MNHEY, CDR2 SVGAGI. The CDR3 runs to 16 residues. In DNA form, the CDR3 reads TGTGCCAGCAGTTACCGACCTCTCCAGGTTTCCTATGGCTACACCTTC. This sequence encodes CASSYRPLQVSYGYTF.

The J gene is TRBJ2-5, the V gene TRBV27; D is possibly TRBD1 (5 bases). From germline, CDR1 is MNHEY and CDR2 SMNVEV (reference sequence). CDR3 length equals 15 residues. V lost 1 base, J lost 3 bases, and 12 bases lay in between. The CDR3 coding sequence is TGTGCCAGCAGTTTATTAGGGTTAGGGGAAGAGACCCAGTACTTC. This encodes CASSLLGLGEETQYF.

The chain combines TRBV7-2 with TRBJ1-1, with a weak D call TRBD1 (5 bases). CDR1 and CDR2 (germline): SGHTA, FQGNSA. V lost 5 bases, J lost 5 bases, and 18 bases lay in between. CDR3 length equals 15 residues. The chain's CDR3 is CASSLHLRRGTEAFF. CDR3 DNA sequence: TGTGCCAGCAGCCTCCATTTAAGGAGGGGTACTGAAGCTTTCTTT.